Each of the 9 T cell receptor beta chains below was sequenced from the same sample in a study of neurological immune-mediated disorders. Via MiXCR, TCRdb re-called the 5' RACE reads, giving one row per CDR3 protein. The table lists about 50,000 distinct CDR3 sequences, under 2% of them singletons, with around 2.1% in the top ten. Sequenced sample: PBMCs. The receptors stem from a woman in her forties with multiple sclerosis.

This clonotype showed up many times. The chain joins TRBV10-3 to TRBJ1-3; no firm D call. The CDR3 has 14 amino acids. V lost 0 bases and J lost 7, with 10 bases in between. Germline V gene data show CDR1 as ENHRY and CDR2 as SYGVKD. CDR3 amino acids: CAISESKASNTIYF. CDR3 sequence (DNA): TGTGCCATCAGTGAGTCGAAGGCGAGCAACACCATATATTTT.

This clonotype was observed at least ten times. The chain joins TRBV6-5 to TRBJ2-3, with unresolved D. CDR1 MNHEY and CDR2 SVGAGI come from the germline V gene. This CDR3 region has 11 residues. The V and J ends lost 4 bases and 6 bases respectively, with 5 bases between them. The CDR3 coding sequence is TGTGCCAGCAGTTGGTTTGATACGCAGTATTTT. Translated: CASSWFDTQYF.

This clonotype appeared many times. J is TRBJ2-3 and V is TRBV7-6; unclear D gene. Trimming cost V 5 bases and J 11 bases, with 20 bases left between them. The germline V gene encodes CDR1 SGHVS and CDR2 FNYEAQ. The CDR3 has 14 residues. CDR3: CASSDELRQRLQYF. CDR3 DNA sequence: TGTGCCAGCAGCGACGAACTGAGACAAAGATTGCAGTATTTT.

In its sample, this clonotype was seen many times. CDR3 residues: CSIPFGRTNRGYTF. CDR3 coding DNA: TGCAGTATCCCCTTTGGGAGGACTAATAGGGGCTACACCTTC. The gene calls are TRBV20-1 and TRBJ1-2; D gene ambiguous. Germline V CDR1 and CDR2: DFQATT, SNEGSKA (reference sequence). Trimming took 8 bases from V and 8 from J, leaving 24 bases between them. CDR3 length: 14 amino acids.

This clonotype showed up many times. The chain couples TRBV6-4 to TRBJ1-1, with 7 bases identical to TRBD1. The germline V gene encodes CDR1 MRHNA and CDR2 SNTAGT. The CDR3 covers 11 residues. Trimming took 3 bases from V and 8 from J; bases not matched to a gene: 0. The CDR3 spells CASSEDREAFF. CDR3 DNA: TGTGCCAGCAGTGAGGACAGGGAAGCTTTCTTT.

This clonotype was recorded many times. The V call is TRBV3-1, the J call TRBJ2-1, with TRBD2 as a possible D gene (6 bases). Germline CDR1 reads LGHDT; CDR2 reads YNNKEL (reference sequence). The CDR3 length is 12 residues. Trimming cost V 1 base and J 14 bases, with 12 bases left between them. The CDR3 spells CASSQVTGEKFF. Written as DNA, the CDR3 is TGTGCCAGCAGCCAAGTTACGGGGGAAAAGTTCTTC.

At least ten counts were recorded for this clonotype. The genes are TRBV7-9 and TRBJ2-3; possible D gene TRBD2, 5 bases. This CDR3 has 14 amino acids. V gave up 5 bases and J gave up 6 bases, with 15 bases separating them. The germline V gene has CDR1 SEHNR and CDR2 FQNEAQ (reference sequence). The CDR3 bases are TGTGCCAGCAGCCCCGGACTCTCCTCCGATACGCAGTATTTT. Translating gives CASSPGLSSDTQYF. Using reference TRBV7-9 and TRBJ2-3 for the parts outside the CDR3, the full variable domain is DTGVSQNPRHKITKRGQNVTFRCDPISEHNRLYWYRQTLGQGPEFLTYFQNEAQLEKSRLLSDRFSAERPKGSFSTLEIQRTEQGDSAMYLCASSPGLSSDTQYFGPGTRLTVL.

The sample holds many counts of this clonotype. This chain connects TRBV4-2 to TRBJ2-3; 9 nucleotides align to TRBD2. The length of the CDR3 is 19 residues. CDR1 is LGHNA and CDR2 is YNFKEQ in the germline V gene. J was trimmed by 1 base and V by 0 bases; bases with no gene match: 11. The CDR3 DNA reads TGTGCCAGCAGCCAAGATAGGTCGGAGCGGGGGGCCCGCACAGATACGCAGTATTTT. This translates into CASSQDRSERGARTDTQYF.

This clonotype was found many times. The chain recombines TRBV7-9 with TRBJ2-5; perhaps TRBD2 as D (6 bases). V was pared by 5 bases and J by 4 bases, with 11 bases between. The CDR3 contains 13 residues. Germline loops: CDR1 SEHNR, CDR2 FQNEAQ (reference sequence). CDR3 protein: CASSTGTRETQYF. CDR3 nucleotides: TGTGCCAGCAGCACGGGGACTCGAGAGACCCAGTACTTC.